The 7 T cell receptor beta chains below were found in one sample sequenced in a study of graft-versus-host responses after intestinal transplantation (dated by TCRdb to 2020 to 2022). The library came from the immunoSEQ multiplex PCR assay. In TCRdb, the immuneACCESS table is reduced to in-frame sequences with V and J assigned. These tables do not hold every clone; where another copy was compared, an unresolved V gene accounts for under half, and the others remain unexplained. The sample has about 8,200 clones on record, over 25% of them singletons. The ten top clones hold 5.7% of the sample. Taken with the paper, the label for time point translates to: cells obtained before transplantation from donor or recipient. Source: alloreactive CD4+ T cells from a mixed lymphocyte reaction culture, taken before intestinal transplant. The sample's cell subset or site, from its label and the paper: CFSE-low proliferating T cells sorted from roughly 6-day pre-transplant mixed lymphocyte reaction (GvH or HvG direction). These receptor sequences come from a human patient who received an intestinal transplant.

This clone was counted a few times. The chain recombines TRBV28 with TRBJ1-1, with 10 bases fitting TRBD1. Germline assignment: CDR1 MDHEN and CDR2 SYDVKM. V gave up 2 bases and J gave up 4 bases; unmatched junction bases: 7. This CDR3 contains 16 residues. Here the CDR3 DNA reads TGTGCCAGCAGTTTAGACTTTGGGACAGGGGCCACTGAAGCTTTCTTT. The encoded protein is CASSLDFGTGATEAFF.

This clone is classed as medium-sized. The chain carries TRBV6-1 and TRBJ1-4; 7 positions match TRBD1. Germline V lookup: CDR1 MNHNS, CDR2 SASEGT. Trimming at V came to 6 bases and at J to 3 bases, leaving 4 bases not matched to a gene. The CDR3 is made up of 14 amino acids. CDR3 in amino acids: CASRTGTANEKLFF. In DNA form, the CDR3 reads TGTGCCAGCAGGACCGGGACAGCTAATGAAAAACTGTTTTTT.

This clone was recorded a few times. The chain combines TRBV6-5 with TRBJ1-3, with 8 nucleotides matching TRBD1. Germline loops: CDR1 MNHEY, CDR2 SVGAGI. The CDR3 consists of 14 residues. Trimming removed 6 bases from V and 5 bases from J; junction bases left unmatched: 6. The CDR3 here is CASSPGQGRNTIYF. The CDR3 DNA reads TGTGCCAGCAGCCCTGGACAGGGAAGAAACACCATATATTTT.

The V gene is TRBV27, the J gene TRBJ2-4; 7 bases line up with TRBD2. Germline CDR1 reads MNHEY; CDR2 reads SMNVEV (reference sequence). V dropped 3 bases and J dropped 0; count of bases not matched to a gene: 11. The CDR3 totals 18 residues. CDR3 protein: CASSLASGNGIAKNIQYF. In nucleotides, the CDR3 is TGTGCCAGCAGTTTGGCTAGCGGAAACGGAATAGCCAAAAACATTCAGTACTTC.

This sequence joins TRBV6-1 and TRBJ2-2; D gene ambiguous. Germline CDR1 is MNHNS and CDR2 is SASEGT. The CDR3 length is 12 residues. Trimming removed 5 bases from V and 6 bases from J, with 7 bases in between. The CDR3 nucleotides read TGTGCCAGCAGTAGAGCGTCCGGGGAGCTGTTTTTT. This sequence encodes CASSRASGELFF.

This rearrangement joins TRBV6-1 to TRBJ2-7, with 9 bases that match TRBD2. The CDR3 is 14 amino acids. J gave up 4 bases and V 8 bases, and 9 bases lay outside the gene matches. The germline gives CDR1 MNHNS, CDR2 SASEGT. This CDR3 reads CASGREGPRYEQYF. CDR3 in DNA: TGTGCCAGCGGGCGGGAGGGCCCTCGGTACGAGCAGTACTTC.

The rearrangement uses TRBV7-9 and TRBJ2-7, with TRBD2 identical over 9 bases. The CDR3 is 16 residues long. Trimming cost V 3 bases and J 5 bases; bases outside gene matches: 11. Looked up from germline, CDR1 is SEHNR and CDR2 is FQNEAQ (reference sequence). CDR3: CASSFTPLAGANEQYF. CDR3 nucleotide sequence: TGTGCCAGCAGCTTCACCCCTTTAGCGGGAGCGAACGAGCAGTACTTC.